A single sample gave rise to the 4 T cell receptor beta chains below, sequenced in a study of T-cell memory formation after mild COVID-19. MiXCR, applied by TCRdb to the 5' RACE reads, yields one record per CDR3 protein. The sample has roughly 480,000 distinct CDR3 sequences; around 25% are singletons. Sequenced input: PBMCs or a T cell subset sorted from them (not recorded which). The receptors shown here come from an adult woman who had mild COVID-19 (a few samples of this study predate the infection). Cell type and time point are not known.

The rearrangement joins TRBV7-9 to TRBJ1-1; maybe TRBD1 (5 bases). Looked up from germline, CDR1 is SEHNR and CDR2 is FQNEAQ (reference sequence). The CDR3 contains 12 residues. Trimming cost V 3 bases and J 6 bases, with 8 bases left between them. The CDR3 coding sequence is TGTGCCAGCAGCTTGGGACTTCCTGAAGCTTTCTTT. It yields the protein CASSLGLPEAFF.

This clonotype turned up a few times. The genes are TRBV7-9 and TRBJ1-6; D not resolved. V dropped 4 bases and J dropped 14 bases, with 27 bases sitting between them. This CDR3 is 17 amino acids long. Germline loops: CDR1 SEHNR, CDR2 FQNEAQ (reference sequence). CDR3 DNA sequence: TGTGCCAGCAGCTCGAGGACCGACGGGGATGCCCCACGCACCCTCCACTTT. Encoded protein: CASSSRTDGDAPRTLHF.

V and J are TRBV5-4 and TRBJ2-2; D is perhaps TRBD1 (6 bases). The CDR3 covers 15 residues. Trimming pared 4 bases from V and 1 base from J, leaving 11 bases between. Germline V gene lookup returns CDR1 SGHNT and CDR2 YYREEE (reference sequence). CDR3: CASSVRDKNTGELFF. The DNA of the CDR3 is TGTGCCAGCAGCGTCCGGGACAAGAACACCGGGGAGCTGTTTTTT. The complete variable domain, with remaining parts taken from reference TRBV5-4 and TRBJ2-2, reads ETGVTQSPTHLIKTRGQQVTLRCSSQSGHNTVSWYQQALGQGPQFIFQYYREEENGRGNFPPRFSGLQFPNYSSELNVNALELDDSALYLCASSVRDKNTGELFFGEGSRLTVL.

This clonotype was picked up a small number of times. The rearrangement links TRBV12-3 or TRBV12-4 to TRBJ2-7; D call uncertain. This CDR3 is built from 13 residues. Trimming took off 5 bases at V and 1 base at J, with 9 bases between the two ends. DNA for the CDR3: TGTGCCAGCAGTCCCGAACTGTCCTACGAGCAGTACTTC. Encoded protein: CASSPELSYEQYF.